What follows is one TCR beta chain and its context. Its antigen is not identified. The CDR3 is 16 amino acids. V lost 3 bases and J lost 5; bases outside the gene matches: 13. Per germline, CDR1 DFQATT and CDR2 SNEGSKA (reference sequence). TCRdb re-called the reads with MiXCR, one entry per CDR3 protein. The sample includes 650,000 to 850,000 distinct CDR3 sequences, just under 30% of them seen just once. The sample originates from a study of T cell repertoires in cytomegalovirus infection. Overall study context: TCR beta signatures that were public indicated CMV infection and matching HLA type. Broader study findings: CMV-specific HLA-C-restricted TCR beta clonotypes dominated the ex vivo response.

The chain couples TRBV20-1 to TRBJ1-5; 7 bases agree with TRBD1. The receptor was derived from a human donor in good health (CMV status not recorded). Some clones in this sample may be carry-over from other donors' samples. Source: cultured CD8+ T cells from PBMCs, taken from culture after CMV antigen stimulation. The CDR3 spells CSASRVLTGFDQPQHF. As DNA, the CDR3 is TGCAGTGCTAGCCGCGTGTTGACAGGGTTCGATCAGCCCCAGCATTTT.